The clone carrying this TCR beta chain turned up a few times. Its antigen is not known. This sample stems from a study of blood T cells in healthy people across ages. Study results and limitations: Observed TCR beta diversity per million T cells went down as age went up. This fall followed a roughly linear course with age.

The CDR3 runs to 12 residues. V lost 8 bases to trimming and J lost 4 bases, with 10 bases between them. A sample-barcoded 5' primer and a J-beta primer mix were used in a second PCR of roughly 7 to 11 cycles. TCRdb redid the calling of the 5' RACE reads with MiXCR, one entry per CDR3 protein. Here the sample spans 890,000 or so distinct CDR3 sequences, 60% to 80% being singletons. V is TRBV12-3 or TRBV12-4 and J is TRBJ2-3; the D is unclear. The sequenced material came from blood. This sequence originates from a man younger than 40 in good health. The CDR3 nucleotides are TGTGCCAGCCCCGCAGGCGCAGATACGCAGTATTTT. Amino acid sequence: CASPAGADTQYF.